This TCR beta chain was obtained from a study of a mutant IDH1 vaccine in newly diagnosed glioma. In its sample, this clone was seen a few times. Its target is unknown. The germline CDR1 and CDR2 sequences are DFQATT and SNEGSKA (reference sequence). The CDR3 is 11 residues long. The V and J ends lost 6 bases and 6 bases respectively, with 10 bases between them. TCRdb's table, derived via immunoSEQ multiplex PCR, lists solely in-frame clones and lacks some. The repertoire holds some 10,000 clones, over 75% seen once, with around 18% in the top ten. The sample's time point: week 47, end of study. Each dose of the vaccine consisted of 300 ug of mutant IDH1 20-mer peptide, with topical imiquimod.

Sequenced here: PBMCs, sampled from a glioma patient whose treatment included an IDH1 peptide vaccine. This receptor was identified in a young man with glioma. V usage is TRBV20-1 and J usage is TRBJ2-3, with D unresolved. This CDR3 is CSATLRDTQYF. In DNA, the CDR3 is TGCAGTGCCACCCTGAGGGATACGCAGTATTTT.